The next 21 T cell receptor beta chains were all read from a single sample in a study of control samples from healthy donors and cancer patients (dated by TCRdb to between 2020 and 2021). To prepare the library, the immunoSEQ multiplex PCR assay was applied. Not all clones reach the TCRdb copy of this immuneACCESS table, which keeps in-frame sequences only. Checked studies attribute under half of the gap to unresolved V genes and leave the rest unexplained. The sample table shows about 94,000 clones, and about nine tenths are seen once. The ten largest account for more than 3.5% of the sample. The sample was blood. These receptors all stem from a woman younger than 35 in good health.

V usage is TRBV7-2 and J usage is TRBJ1-5; no clear D gene. Deletions cut 5 bases from V and 0 bases from J, with 2 bases between. Germline V gives CDR1 SGHTA, CDR2 FQGNSA. The CDR3 consists of 12 residues. CDR3 coding DNA: TGTGCCAGCAGCGGTAGCAATCAGCCCCAGCATTTT. As protein: CASSGSNQPQHF.

The table lists this clone with a count of one. The rearrangement joins TRBV7-9 to TRBJ2-1, with a possible D match to TRBD1 (5 bases). Germline CDR1 SEHNR, CDR2 FQNEAQ (reference sequence). This CDR3 has 16 amino acids. Trimming removed 3 bases from V and 2 bases from J, with 14 bases in between. The CDR3 loop is CASSFSQGRTYNEQFF. The CDR3, as DNA: TGTGCCAGCAGCTTTTCCCAGGGTAGGACCTACAATGAGCAGTTCTTC.

The sample holds a few counts of this clone. V is TRBV7-9 and J is TRBJ2-3, with TRBD1 matching over 7 bases. The CDR3 consists of 16 residues. V lost 5 bases and J lost 4; bases outside the gene matches: 12. Germline V gives CDR1 SEHNR, CDR2 FQNEAQ (reference sequence). The CDR3 DNA sequence: TGTGCCAGCAGCCCCCAACGCTCAGGGGGTCCAGATACGCAGTATTTT. Its translation is CASSPQRSGGPDTQYF.

This chain's CDR3 is CASSDRRGGELFF. In DNA, the CDR3 is TGTGCCAGCAGCGATCGGAGGGGCGGGGAGCTGTTTTTT. This chain joins TRBV7-3 and TRBJ2-2; a weak D match, TRBD2 (6 bases). V was shortened by 5 bases and J by 7 bases, with 11 bases between the two germline ends. In germline, CDR1 is SGHTA, CDR2 FQGTGA. This CDR3 region has 13 residues. The full variable domain, with the rest looked up from reference TRBV7-3 and TRBJ2-2, is GAGVSQTPSNKVTEKGKYVELRCDPISGHTALYWYRQSLGQGPEFLIYFQGTGAADDSGLPNDRFFAVRPEGSVSTLKIQRTERGDSAVYLCASSDRRGGELFFGEGSRLTVL.

The V call is TRBV5-1, the J call TRBJ1-1; no clear D gene. Germline values: CDR1 SGHRS, CDR2 YFSETQ. The CDR3 has 18 residues. Deletions cut 4 bases from V and 6 bases from J, with 28 bases between. The CDR3 loop reads CASSPLSRLRVEGSEAFF. The CDR3 DNA sequence: TGCGCCAGCAGCCCCCTGTCCCGGTTACGGGTGGAGGGTTCTGAAGCTTTCTTT.

The count of this clone is one. The J gene is TRBJ2-3, the V gene TRBV7-3, with 10 bases identical to TRBD2. Germline CDR1 SGHTA, CDR2 FQGTGA. The CDR3 extends over 15 amino acids. The junction had 5 bases not matched to a gene; V was cut back by 6 bases and J by 2 bases. As DNA, the CDR3 is TGTGCCAGCAGTCCGAGCGGGGGGGCCACAGATACGCAGTATTTT. It is translated as CASSPSGGATDTQYF. Filled out from reference TRBV7-3 and TRBJ2-3, the complete variable domain reads GAGVSQTPSNKVTEKGKYVELRCDPISGHTALYWYRQSLGQGPEFLIYFQGTGAADDSGLPNDRFFAVRPEGSVSTLKIQRTERGDSAVYLCASSPSGGATDTQYFGPGTRLTVL.

The chain carries TRBV6-5 and TRBJ1-4; possible D gene TRBD1, 5 bases. Germline V CDR1 and CDR2: MNHEY, SVGAGI. The germline V and J ends were trimmed by 8 bases and 1 base, with 11 bases remaining between them. The CDR3 runs to 14 residues. The CDR3 DNA follows: TGTGCCAGCCGGAGGGACCAAACTAATGAAAAACTGTTTTTT. Protein sequence: CASRRDQTNEKLFF.

The gene calls are TRBV4-1 and TRBJ1-5; weak D call: TRBD1 (6 bases). From germline, CDR1 is MGHRA and CDR2 YSYEKL. The CDR3 length is 16 residues. Trimming removed 0 bases at V and 2 bases at J, with 11 bases between. The DNA for the CDR3 is TGCGCCAGCAGCCAAGATTCGGCAGGGGGCAATCAGCCCCAGCATTTT. Protein product: CASSQDSAGGNQPQHF.

V usage is TRBV5-6 and J usage is TRBJ2-1; D remains unclear. Per the germline V gene, CDR1 is SGHDT and CDR2 is YYEEEE. V lost 2 bases, J lost 10 bases, and 10 bases lay in between. The CDR3 extends over 12 amino acids. CDR3 protein: CASSFGLLEQFF. The CDR3 DNA follows: TGTGCCAGCAGCTTTGGGCTTTTGGAGCAGTTCTTC.

This clone was seen a single time. V gene TRBV5-1 combines with J gene TRBJ1-1, with TRBD1 as a possible D gene (5 bases). This CDR3 contains 14 residues. Germline V gene sequence: CDR1 SGHRS, CDR2 YFSETQ. Between the trimmed V and J ends, which lost 3 bases and 2 bases, there was a span of 11 bases. The CDR3 region has the DNA TGCGCCAGCAGCTCCCAGGGCCATAACACTGAAGCTTTCTTT. It yields the protein CASSSQGHNTEAFF. Full variable domain (rest looked up from reference TRBV5-1 and TRBJ1-1): KAGVTQTPRYLIKTRGQQVTLSCSPISGHRSVSWYQQTPGQGLQFLFEYFSETQRNKGNFPGRFSGRQFSNSRSEMNVSTLELGDSALYLCASSSQGHNTEAFFGQGTRLTVV.

The chain recombines TRBV5-6 with TRBJ2-3; D is undetermined. CDR1 is SGHDT, CDR2 YYEEEE, per germline. The CDR3 has 13 residues. Trimming stripped 1 base from V and 4 bases from J, with 7 bases between. The CDR3 nucleotides read TGTGCCAGCAGCTTGACCCCCCCAGATACGCAGTATTTT. Translated, it gives CASSLTPPDTQYF.

The gene calls are TRBV6-5 and TRBJ1-2, with TRBD1 as a possible D gene (6 bases). There are 14 residues in the CDR3. Trimming took off 8 bases at V and 2 bases at J, with 15 bases between the two ends. Germline CDR1 and CDR2: MNHEY and SVGAGI. CDR3 sequence: CASSLNRVNYGYTF. DNA for the CDR3: TGTGCCAGCTCCCTGAACAGGGTCAACTATGGCTACACCTTC.

CDR3 region: CASSLWDHHYEQYF. The CDR3 DNA reads TGTGCCAGCAGTTTATGGGACCATCACTACGAGCAGTACTTC. The chain uses TRBV27 and TRBJ2-7; D possibly uses TRBD1 or TRBD2 (5 bases each). Germline lookup yields CDR1 MNHEY and CDR2 SMNVEV (reference sequence). This CDR3 is 14 amino acids long. V was pared by 1 base and J by 3 bases, with 10 bases between.

J is TRBJ1-6 and V is TRBV3-1 (or the pseudogene TRBV3-2), with D perhaps matching TRBD1 (5 bases). Germline CDR1 is LGHDT and CDR2 is YNNKEL (reference sequence). This CDR3 comprises 15 residues. V dropped 0 bases and J dropped 9 bases, with 12 bases sitting between them. For the CDR3, the DNA is TGTGCCAGCAGCCAAGACGTGGGGCGCGGTTCACCCCTCCACTTT. This translates into CASSQDVGRGSPLHF.

The chain links TRBV10-2 to TRBJ2-5; perhaps TRBD2 as D (6 bases). Per germline, CDR1 WSHSY and CDR2 SAAADI. The CDR3 loop spans 13 amino acids. V lost 10 bases and J lost 5, with 17 bases in between. CDR3 sequence (DNA): TGCGCCACCCGGGGAGGCAGGACGGAGACCCAGTACTTC. Its protein is CATRGGRTETQYF.

The genes are TRBV19 and TRBJ1-5, with TRBD1 identical over 9 bases. V lost 5 bases to trimming and J lost 1 base; unmatched junction nucleotides: 9. This CDR3 has 17 amino acids. The germline V gene encodes CDR1 LNHDA and CDR2 SQIVND (reference sequence). The CDR3 sequence: CASSPWTGDASNQPQHF. As DNA, the CDR3 is TGTGCCAGTAGTCCATGGACAGGGGATGCAAGCAATCAGCCCCAGCATTTT.

J is TRBJ2-7 and V is TRBV3-1 (or the pseudogene TRBV3-2); 12 nucleotides agree with TRBD2. The CDR3 runs 15 residues. J lost 7 bases, V lost 6 bases, and 10 bases had no gene match. The germline CDR1 and CDR2 sequences are LGHDT and YNNKEL (reference sequence). CDR3 in amino acids: CASRALAGGSREQYF. As DNA, the CDR3 is TGTGCCAGCAGAGCTCTAGCGGGGGGGTCTAGGGAGCAGTACTTC.

The chain joins TRBV6-5 to TRBJ2-7; D possibly corresponds to TRBD2 (7 bases). Germline lookup yields CDR1 MNHEY and CDR2 SVGAGI. This CDR3 is 14 amino acids long. V lost 6 bases and J lost 7, with 19 bases in between. The CDR3 nucleotides are TGTGCCAGCAGCAAGGAGAGGGGGGGCCGGGAGCAGTACTTC. It is translated as CASSKERGGREQYF.

The V and J genes are TRBV6-5 and TRBJ1-1, with unresolved D. This CDR3 is 13 amino acids long. V was pared by 5 bases and J by 0 bases, with 7 bases between. Germline V lookup: CDR1 MNHEY, CDR2 SVGAGI. In nucleotides, the CDR3 is TGTGCCAGCAGTAAACAGCTGAACACTGAAGCTTTCTTT. It yields the protein CASSKQLNTEAFF.

The chain recombines TRBV15 with TRBJ1-1; D might be TRBD1 (5 bases). Deletions cut 4 bases from V and 1 base from J, with 10 bases between. Germline CDR1 LNHNV, CDR2 YYDKDF (reference sequence). There are 14 residues in the CDR3. The CDR3, as DNA: TGTGCCACCAGCATTAAGGGGAAGAACACTGAAGCTTTCTTT. Protein product: CATSIKGKNTEAFF.

This clone was seen a few times. This chain connects TRBV18 to TRBJ1-1; 11 bases are a match to TRBD1. Germline V gene sequence: CDR1 KGHSH, CDR2 LQKENI. The CDR3 extends over 15 amino acids. V was clipped by 2 bases and J by 11 bases; unmatched bases: 10. CDR3 in amino acids: CASSPNGQGAAGAFF. The CDR3 DNA sequence: TGTGCCAGCTCACCAAACGGACAGGGGGCGGCTGGGGCTTTCTTT.